The present T cell receptor beta chain was sequenced within a study of shared clonotypes between healthy human individuals (dated by TCRdb to about 2020). At the level of the whole study: A couple of women and a few men aged 18 to 49 years were included in the cohort. Per donor, leukapheresis produced somewhere between about 0.94 and 9.5 billion PBMCs. Blood TCR repertoires of a handful of healthy adults were deeply sequenced to estimate repertoire size and the extent of clonotype sharing between individuals. To increase sequencing depth and limit assay-specific biases, TCR repertoire library preparation and sequencing were carried out by different laboratories using diverse techniques. Per donor, three plates each were used for CD4 naive and CD4 memory, two for CD8 naive, and one for CD8 memory.

Using the deep immunoSEQ assay, TCR CDR3 regions were amplified from genomic DNA by multiplex PCR. Genomic DNA extracted from each cell subset was distributed evenly over all wells of several immunoSEQ 96-well plates, and each plate served as one replicate. For sorted subsets, around 0.2 ug of genomic DNA, equivalent to tens of thousands of T cell genomes, went into each replicate PCR. Purified libraries were measured with a Qubit 3.0 fluorometer, size-checked on a Bioanalyzer 2100, and measured again with the KAPA Library Quantification kit. Every immunoSEQ 96-well plate was sequenced on a separate single-read 150-cycle Illumina NextSeq 550 flow cell. As for the authors' bioinformatics: Because the immunoSEQ output included only junctional sequences and no quality scores, the filtering could not be the same as the filtering used for full-length reads. To assign V/J genes and CDR3, sequences were annotated using PyIR, a Python wrapper for IgBLAST v1.9, with IMGT germline references. Reads with weak V/J assignments (E-value above 1e-6), missing CDR3, stop codons, out-of-frame junctions, or ambiguous translated residues were removed. A V3J clonotype was defined by an identical inferred V gene, J gene, and CDR3 amino acid sequence. To compute the percentage overlap between repertoires, the number of shared unique clonotypes was divided by the size of the smaller repertoire. Three approaches were used to assess repertoire richness: RTK rarefaction, the Chao1 estimator, and Recon v2.1 estimates of unobserved clonotypes. OLGA was used to compute generation probabilities for all TCRbeta clonotypes that the gDNA method yielded from a handful of donors. TCRdb took this table from immuneACCESS and kept in-frame rearrangements with V and J called. Such tables lack part of the clones; where checked against another copy, unresolved V genes explain under half of the gap, and the rest is unexplained. From that table come the V and J calls and clone size; the DNA was used to work out D and trimming. The sample table contains a few million clones; only one count was recorded for approximately 90% of them. Roughly 0.14% of the sample goes to the ten largest clones.

Study-wide findings and limitations: Because the study included only a small number of donors, the genetic and exposure-history diversity represented was limited. Sampling was restricted to blood, and TCR repertoires in tissues likely differ from the TCR repertoires found in blood. Compared with non-shared clonotypes, clonotypes shared by all four sorted-subset donors had higher generation probabilities. Pairwise subsampling indicated that sequencing depth was expected to affect the degree of clonotype sharing among donors. Around 5.4% of naive CD4, roughly 3.5% of naive CD8, about 2.5% of memory CD4, and 0.4% of memory CD8 clonotypes were shared across a handful of donors. Naive subsets generally had larger estimated clonotype richness than memory subsets did. Rarefaction of sorted-subset datasets indicated incomplete sequencing despite the large sequencing depth.

The donors were healthy, HIV-negative adults with no recently reported acute infections or vaccinations. Only Caucasian adults living in Nashville, Tennessee, USA were represented among the donors. Magnetic negative selection was used to enrich CD4+ T cells, after which naive cells were positively selected on CD45RA and the negative fraction became the memory subset. Blood was collected by leukapheresis, and PBMCs were isolated by Ficoll-Histopaque density gradient centrifugation and then cryopreserved in liquid nitrogen vapor phase. Analytical flow cytometry was used to check the purity and quantity of each magnetically sorted T cell population. Genomic DNA was isolated from every sorted fraction and measured by UV absorbance on a Nanodrop 2000c. There are 15 amino acids in the CDR3, from cysteine to phenylalanine inclusive. Just the 45-base CDR3 DNA is kept, in frame starting at base 1. From the germline V gene, CDR1 is MRHNA and CDR2 is SNTAGT. The germline ends are 13 bases apart after V is trimmed by 6 bases and J by 2 bases.

Comments on this clone: It has no known antigen specificity. Base qualities are not at hand, and no much larger clone is one base apart.

The receptor was derived from a young man in good health. Sequencing input: naive CD4+ T cells sorted from blood. Explained via the paper, the cell subset or site label denotes: CD45RA+ positively selected. The chain joins TRBV6-4 to TRBJ2-2; tentative D gene TRBD1, with 5 bases matching. The CDR3 sequence is CASSPSQGNTGELFF. Here is the DNA: TGTGCCAGCAGCCCATCGCAGGGAAACACCGGGGAGCTGTTTTTT.